This TCR beta chain was captured by sequencing in a study of blood T cells in healthy people across ages. General study results and limits: Possibly confounding the expanded clonotype changes was the fact that donor CMV status was unknown.

A second PCR, run for about 7 to 11 cycles, used a sample-barcoded 5' primer plus a J-beta primer mix. Researchers report that a template-switch adaptor with 12 random nucleotides tagged each cDNA molecule. TCRdb analysed the 5' RACE reads with MiXCR anew, one entry per CDR3 protein. This sample has 650,000 to 950,000 distinct CDR3 sequences, with roughly 44% found just once. This CDR3 has 14 residues. After removal of 6 bases from V and 2 bases from J, the junction contained 6 bases not matched to a gene. Comment on this clonotype: Its antigen is unidentified.

Sequenced sample: blood. This chain links TRBV12-3 or TRBV12-4 with TRBJ1-2, with 7 bases matching TRBD1. The receptor was derived from a man in his fifties or sixties in good health. Written as DNA, the CDR3 is TGTGCCAGCAGGAGGGGACAGAAAAACTATGGCTACACCTTC. Amino acid sequence: CASRRGQKNYGYTF.